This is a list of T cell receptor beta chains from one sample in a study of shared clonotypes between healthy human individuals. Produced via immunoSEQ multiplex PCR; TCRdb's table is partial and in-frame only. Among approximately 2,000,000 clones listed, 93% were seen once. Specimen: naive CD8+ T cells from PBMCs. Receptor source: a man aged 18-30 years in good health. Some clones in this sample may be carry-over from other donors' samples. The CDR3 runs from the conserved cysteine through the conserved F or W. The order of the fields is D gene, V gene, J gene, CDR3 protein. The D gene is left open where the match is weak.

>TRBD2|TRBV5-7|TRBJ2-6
CASSWGGNTISGANVLTF
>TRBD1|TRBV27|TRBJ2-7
CASSQNNPGQIYEQYF
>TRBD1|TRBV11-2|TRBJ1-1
CASSLVGQLNTEAFF
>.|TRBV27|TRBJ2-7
CASSYSLRGATYEQYF
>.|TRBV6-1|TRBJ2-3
CASSSIRGRTGTQYF
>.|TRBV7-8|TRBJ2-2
CASSLISGELFF
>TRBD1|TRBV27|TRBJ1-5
CASSGGQAGQPQHF
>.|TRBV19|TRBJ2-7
CASKRGEGPLYEQYF
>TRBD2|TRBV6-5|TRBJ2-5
CASSWGGEGSQETQYF
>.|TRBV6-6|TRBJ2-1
CASTPSGTPFGEQFF
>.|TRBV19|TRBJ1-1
CASRPSGATEAFF
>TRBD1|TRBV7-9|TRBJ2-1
CASIRDSRLNEQFF
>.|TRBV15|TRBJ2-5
CATSSAGPQETQYF
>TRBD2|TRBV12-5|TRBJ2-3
CASGWDYSSDTQYF
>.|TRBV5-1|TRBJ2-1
CASSLGGAPHEQFF
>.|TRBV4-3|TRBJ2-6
CASSQQGNLGANVLTF
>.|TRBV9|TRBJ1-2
CASSKTSGYTF
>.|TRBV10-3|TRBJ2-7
CAISESPVLYEQYF
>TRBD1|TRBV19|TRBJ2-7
CASRDRGAYEQYF
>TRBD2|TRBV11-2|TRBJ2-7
CASSLGTSGNAEQYF
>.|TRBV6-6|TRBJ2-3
CASSYPYPDTQYF
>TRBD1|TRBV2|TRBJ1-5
CASSVTGTGQPQHF
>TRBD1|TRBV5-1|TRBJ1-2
CASSLGGQQWYGYTF